The sample holds one count of the clone carrying this TCR beta chain. The same CDR3 also results from other DNA sequences found in this sample. The data belong to a study of blood T cell repertoires in COVID-19. Study information: The analysed material was cDNA or gDNA that came from T cells, B-cell-depleted T cells, or PBMCs.

Germline values: CDR1 KGHSH, CDR2 LQKENI. The V and J ends lost 3 bases and 3 bases respectively, with 8 bases between them. The CDR3 is 13 amino acids. Original handling: Nucleated cell number was recorded as an estimate derived from reference gene primer amplification. The repertoire was sequenced with immunoSEQ multiplex PCR; TCRdb's copy has only in-frame clones and lacks some. V and J calls plus clone size are reproduced from that table; the DNA served to infer D and trimming. The table has 150,000 to 200,000 clones, over 80% seen once. Input material: peripheral blood. V usage is TRBV18 and J usage is TRBJ2-5, with TRBD2 as a possible D gene (6 bases). This receptor was obtained from a woman between 55 and 75 years old with acute or convalescent COVID-19. The CDR3 coding sequence is TGTGCCAGCTCACCGGGACTGGAAGAGACCCAGTACTTC. It translates to CASSPGLEETQYF.